Listed below are T cell receptor beta chains from one sample, sequenced in a study of blood T cell repertoires in COVID-19. TCRdb keeps only in-frame clones here, not all; method: immunoSEQ multiplex PCR. The sample contains roughly 400,000 clones, approximately 91% of which appear only once. Source material: PBMCs or T cells enriched from blood (not recorded which). The source is a woman between 40 and 50 years old with acute COVID-19. Each CDR3 is given with its conserved first and last residue. The D gene is left open where the match is weak. Only some rows state a clone size, as once, few, many or a class for expanded clones.

D	V	size	J	CDR3	DNA
TRBD1	TRBV3-1/TRBV3-2	.	TRBJ1-2	CASNQGAKANYGYTF	TGTGCCAGCAACCAGGGGGCGAAAGCTAACTATGGCTACACCTTC
.	TRBV6-5	.	TRBJ1-2	CASSYSGVGYTF	TGTGCCAGCAGTTATAGCGGGGTCGGCTACACCTTC
.	TRBV19	.	TRBJ1-1	CASMVGQLSTEAFF	TGTGCCAGTATGGTGGGACAATTGAGCACTGAAGCTTTCTTT
.	TRBV6-5	.	TRBJ2-5	CASSYSLSRTKQTQYF	TGTGCCAGCAGTTACTCTTTATCTAGGACTAAGCAGACCCAGTACTTC
.	TRBV7-2	.	TRBJ1-2	CASSLAGGRDYTF	TGTGCCAGCAGCTTAGCGGGAGGGCGGGACTACACCTTC
.	TRBV6-5	.	TRBJ2-1	CASSYASLSEQFF	TGTGCCAGCAGTTACGCAAGCCTTTCTGAGCAGTTCTTC
TRBD2	TRBV7-9	.	TRBJ2-1	CASLAGGLEQFF	TGTGCCAGCCTAGCGGGGGGGCTCGAGCAGTTCTTC
TRBD1	TRBV15	.	TRBJ1-1	CATSRVQGAPTEAFF	TGTGCCACCAGCAGAGTGCAGGGGGCGCCAACTGAAGCTTTCTTT
TRBD2	TRBV30	.	TRBJ2-7	CAWRLAGTYEQYF	TGTGCCTGGAGACTAGCGGGTACCTACGAGCAGTACTTC
.	TRBV3-1/TRBV3-2	.	TRBJ2-1	CASSQASIRNEQFF	TGTGCCAGCAGCCAAGCTAGCATTAGAAATGAGCAGTTCTTC
TRBD2	TRBV7-9	.	TRBJ2-5	CASSSGTSGAPETQYF	TGTGCCAGCAGCTCCGGGACTAGCGGGGCCCCGGAGACCCAGTACTTC
.	TRBV30	.	TRBJ1-5	CAWSAGGNQPQHF	TGTGCCTGGAGTGCCGGGGGTAATCAGCCCCAGCATTTT
.	TRBV5-1	.	TRBJ2-2	CASSLQGVTGELFF	TGCGCCAGCAGCTTACAGGGAGTTACCGGGGAGCTGTTTTTT
TRBD1	TRBV5-4	.	TRBJ1-2	CASSLNRGRGYGYTF	TGTGCCAGCAGCTTGAACAGGGGAAGGGGCTATGGCTACACCTTC
.	TRBV3-1/TRBV3-2	.	TRBJ2-5	CASSQEGTGSETQYF	TGTGCCAGCAGCCAAGAAGGGACTGGGTCAGAGACCCAGTACTTC
.	TRBV18	.	TRBJ1-4	CASSLQGQNEKLFF	TGTGCCAGCTCCCTTCAGGGACAAAATGAAAAACTGTTTTTT
TRBD1	TRBV11-2	.	TRBJ2-3	CASSFRGAPGLTGGDTQYF	TGTGCCAGCAGCTTCCGAGGGGCTCCGGGACTCACAGGGGGGGATACGCAGTATTTT
.	TRBV18	.	TRBJ2-6	CASSPVFMYSGANVLTF	TGTGCCAGCTCACCCGTGTTTATGTACTCTGGGGCCAACGTCCTGACTTTC
TRBD1	TRBV5-4	.	TRBJ2-1	CASSRQGGNEQFF	TGTGCCAGCAGTCGACAGGGGGGGAATGAGCAGTTCTTC
TRBD1	TRBV25-1	.	TRBJ1-4	CASSHRGLKKLFF	TGTGCCAGCAGTCACAGGGGATTGAAAAAACTGTTTTTT
TRBD2	TRBV3-1/TRBV3-2	.	TRBJ2-3	CASSQGVSGGLDTQYF	TGTGCCAGCAGCCAAGGGGTCTCGGGGGGGCTAGATACGCAGTATTTT
.	TRBV6-6	once	TRBJ2-5	CASSYSGRGETQYF	TGTGCCAGCAGTTATTCGGGTAGAGGAGAGACCCAGTACTTC
TRBD1	TRBV30	.	TRBJ1-6	CAWSPQGNSPLHF	TGTGCCTGGAGTCCACAGGGGAATTCACCCCTCCACTTT
TRBD1	TRBV6-5	.	TRBJ1-4	CASRGTAEGEKLFF	TGTGCCAGCAGGGGGACAGCGGAGGGTGAAAAACTGTTTTTT
.	TRBV5-1	.	TRBJ2-7	CASSLSHSGIAAFEQYF	TGCGCCAGCAGCTTGAGTCATTCGGGGATTGCTGCGTTCGAGCAGTACTTC
.	TRBV7-9	.	TRBJ1-1	CASNLNRVNTEAFF	TGTGCCAGCAACTTAAACAGGGTGAACACTGAAGCTTTCTTT
TRBD1	TRBV19	.	TRBJ1-5	CASTSTGGDQPQHF	TGTGCCAGTACCTCGACAGGGGGCGATCAGCCCCAGCATTTT
.	TRBV29-1	.	TRBJ2-4	CSVGLKGGNIQYF	TGCAGCGTTGGACTAAAGGGCGGGAACATTCAGTACTTC
TRBD2	TRBV11-2	.	TRBJ2-3	CASSYLGGWDTQYF	TGTGCCAGCAGCTACCTCGGGGGGTGGGATACGCAGTATTTT
.	TRBV6-5	.	TRBJ1-1	CASRTDSSTEAFF	TGTGCCAGCAGGACAGACAGTTCCACTGAAGCTTTCTTT
TRBD2	TRBV2	.	TRBJ2-1	CASSEVQGTSYNEQFF	TGTGCCAGCAGTGAAGTTCAGGGGACTAGCTACAATGAGCAGTTCTTC
TRBD1	TRBV14	.	TRBJ2-1	CASRPTGTGRSYNEQFF	TGTGCCAGCAGACCGACAGGGACAGGGCGTTCCTACAATGAGCAGTTCTTC
.	TRBV5-4	.	TRBJ2-2	CASSLTGNTGELFF	TGTGCCAGCAGCCTCACAGGGAACACCGGGGAGCTGTTTTTT
TRBD1	TRBV30	.	TRBJ1-2	CAWTGGDYGYTF	TGTGCCTGGACAGGGGGCGACTATGGCTACACCTTC
.	TRBV30	.	TRBJ1-5	CAWSVGYRGQPQHF	TGTGCCTGGAGTGTAGGATATAGGGGTCAGCCCCAGCATTTT
.	TRBV2	.	TRBJ1-5	CASSNTWGDQPQHF	TGTGCCAGCAGCAATACTTGGGGGGATCAGCCCCAGCATTTT
.	TRBV12-3/TRBV12-4	.	TRBJ2-5	CASSRREAQYF	TGTGCCAGCAGCCGCAGGGAGGCCCAGTACTTC
.	TRBV7-9	few	TRBJ2-7	CASSLVEGFPSYEQYF	TGTGCCAGCAGCTTAGTGGAGGGGTTCCCCTCCTACGAGCAGTACTTC
TRBD1	TRBV6-2/TRBV6-3	.	TRBJ2-7	CASSGQGTYEQYF	TGTGCCAGCAGCGGACAGGGTACCTACGAGCAGTACTTC
.	TRBV25-1	.	TRBJ2-1	CASTGTSYNEQFF	TGTGCCAGCACCGGGACATCCTACAATGAGCAGTTCTTC
TRBD2	TRBV7-8	.	TRBJ2-1	CASSTTGTSYSEQFF	TGTGCCAGCAGCACGACCGGGACTAGCTATTCTGAGCAGTTCTTC
TRBD1	TRBV18	.	TRBJ1-4	CASSPPVQGGEKLFF	TGTGCCAGCTCACCACCGGTACAGGGGGGTGAAAAACTGTTTTTT
.	TRBV29-1	.	TRBJ2-7	CSVEGPGLPSPYEQYF	TGCAGCGTTGAGGGGCCAGGGCTTCCTTCCCCCTACGAGCAGTACTTC
.	TRBV12-3/TRBV12-4	.	TRBJ1-5	CASSSGVSQPQHF	TGTGCCAGCAGTTCAGGGGTAAGTCAGCCCCAGCATTTT
TRBD1	TRBV19	.	TRBJ1-2	CASSGAGTGRRGGYGYTF	TGTGCCAGTAGTGGGGCCGGGACAGGGCGAAGGGGTGGCTATGGCTACACCTTC